The 15 T cell receptor beta chains given below trace back to one sample, sequenced in a study of T cells in Graves' hyperthyroidism and ophthalmopathy. There were TCR beta CDR3 regions amplified from RNA transcripts. HTBI primers drove first-round RT-PCR of the TCR CDR3. MiXCR, applied by TCRdb to the multiplex PCR reads, yields one record per CDR3 protein. The table records around 500,000 distinct CDR3 sequences, less than 15% of them present only once. The sample comprised blood. These receptors all stem from a woman aged 40 to 50 with Graves' hyperthyroidism.

This clonotype was counted at least ten times. This chain uses TRBV2 with TRBJ1-3; D not resolved. Trimming pared 8 bases from V and 0 bases from J, leaving 11 bases between. The length of the CDR3 is 14 residues. Per the germline V gene, CDR1 is SNHLY and CDR2 is FYNNEI. The CDR3 DNA reads TGTGCCAGCCACGACGGGTTCTCTGGAAACACCATATATTTT. Amino acids: CASHDGFSGNTIYF.

The chain combines TRBV5-1 with TRBJ2-1; maybe TRBD1 (6 bases). V dropped 4 bases and J dropped 15 bases, with 23 bases sitting between them. This CDR3 comprises 14 residues. The V gene's germline CDR1 is SGHRS and CDR2 YFSETQ. CDR3 sequence reads: CASSIRDTGSIWFF. Written as DNA, the CDR3 is TGCGCCAGCAGCATTAGGGACACGGGTTCAATTTGGTTCTTC.

Remarks on this clonotype: The CDR3 end shows no conserved phenylalanine or tryptophan, and so a read error is likely. The J gene is TRBJ1-5, the V gene TRBV6-1; 7 positions agree with TRBD1. Germline V lookup: CDR1 MNHNS, CDR2 SASEGT. This CDR3 region has 14 residues. V was pared by 5 bases and J by 1 base, with 2 bases of the junction left unmatched. The CDR3 DNA is TGTGCCAGCAGTACAGGGGTCAGCAATCAGCCCCAGCATCTT. Translation: CASSTGVSNQPQHL.

This chain uses TRBV6-1 with TRBJ2-5; D is perhaps TRBD2 (5 bases). This CDR3 region has 13 residues. Per germline, CDR1 MNHNS and CDR2 SASEGT. The V gene lost 6 bases and the J gene lost 5 bases, with 13 bases spanning the gap. The CDR3 DNA reads TGTGCCAGCAGAAAACATGGACTTGAGACCCAGTACTTC. As protein: CASRKHGLETQYF.

At least ten counts were recorded for this clonotype. The chain uses TRBV29-1 and TRBJ2-7; D remains unclear. The CDR3 is 11 amino acids. V was shortened by 7 bases and J by 3 bases, with 10 bases between the two germline ends. Germline CDR1 and CDR2: SQVTM and ANQGSEA. The CDR3 loop is CSAAHSYEQYF. The CDR3 DNA reads TGCAGCGCTGCGCATAGCTACGAGCAGTACTTC.

This clonotype was observed at least ten times. The rearrangement uses TRBV20-1 and TRBJ1-1; maybe TRBD1 (6 bases). The ends were cut back, 6 bases at V and 5 bases at J, with 19 bases in the middle. CDR1 and CDR2 from the germline V gene are DFQATT and SNEGSKA (reference sequence). This CDR3 has 14 amino acids. DNA of the CDR3: TGCAGTGCCGGTGGGGGGGGGCCTAGAACTGAAGCTTTCTTT. This translates into CSAGGGGPRTEAFF.

Ten or more counts support this clonotype. The chain joins TRBV5-1 to TRBJ2-1; D is possibly TRBD2 (5 bases). This CDR3 region has 15 residues. Per germline, CDR1 SGHRS and CDR2 YFSETQ. The ends were cut back, 4 bases at V and 7 bases at J, with 18 bases in the middle. Here the CDR3 DNA reads TGCGCCAGCAGCCCGGGCCTCCGACGGGAAAATGAGCAGTTCTTC. This translates into CASSPGLRRENEQFF.

Turning to this clonotype: This sequence may be a read error, since a much larger clone differs from it by one base. The rearrangement uses TRBV19 and TRBJ2-6; possible D gene TRBD1, 6 bases. V lost 7 bases to trimming and J lost 0 bases, with 16 bases between them. CDR1 is LNHDA, CDR2 SQIVND, per germline (reference sequence). The CDR3 length is 17 residues. CDR3 region: CASTSDRRNSGANVLTF. CDR3 DNA sequence: TGTGCCAGTACCTCCGACAGGAGGAACTCTGGGGCCAACGTCCTGACTTTC.

This clonotype has at least ten counts. The V gene is TRBV6-1, the J gene TRBJ1-5; the D is unclear. Trimming cost V 6 bases and J 4 bases, with 7 bases left between them. CDR1 and CDR2 (germline): MNHNS, SASEGT. CDR3 length equals 12 residues. CDR3 protein: CASSAPNQPQHF. Here the CDR3 DNA reads TGTGCCAGCAGCGCCCCTAATCAGCCCCAGCATTTT.

This clonotype was observed at least ten times. The CDR3 bases are TGTGCCAGCAGCTTAGCTGCTAGCGGGAGCCACGAGCAGTACTTC. Translated, it gives CASSLAASGSHEQYF. The chain has TRBV7-2 and TRBJ2-7; 10 positions match TRBD2. CDR1 and CDR2 from the germline V gene are SGHTA and FQGNSA. The CDR3 has 15 amino acids. V lost 0 bases, J lost 5 bases, and 4 bases stayed unmatched.

This clonotype was detected ten times or more. The chain employs TRBV11-2 and TRBJ2-1; D uncertain. Between the trimmed V and J ends, which lost 5 bases and 5 bases, there was a span of 16 bases. In germline, CDR1 is SGHAT, CDR2 FQNNGV. The CDR3 totals 15 residues. In DNA, the CDR3 is TGTGCCAGCAGCCCTACCGTTAGTGTAAACAATGAGCAGTTCTTC. Protein sequence: CASSPTVSVNNEQFF.

This clonotype was counted a few times. The rearrangement uses TRBV20-1 and TRBJ2-3; D uncertain. V lost 3 bases to trimming and J lost 0 bases, with 7 bases between them. CDR1 is DFQATT, CDR2 SNEGSKA, per germline (reference sequence). The CDR3 is 13 amino acids. CDR3 amino acids: CSASHISTDTQYF. DNA of the CDR3: TGCAGTGCTAGCCATATTAGCACAGATACGCAGTATTTT.

The chain has TRBV6-2 or TRBV6-3 and TRBJ2-7; D call uncertain. The germline V and J ends were trimmed by 2 bases and 0 bases, with 8 bases remaining between them. The germline gives CDR1 MNHEY, CDR2 SVGEGT. The CDR3 runs to 14 residues. The CDR3 DNA follows: TGTGCCAGCAGTTACCATGGGGTCTCCTACGAGCAGTACTTC. Protein: CASSYHGVSYEQYF.

This chain uses TRBV20-1 with TRBJ1-5, with a weak D call TRBD1 (5 bases). Germline V gene sequence: CDR1 DFQATT, CDR2 SNEGSKA (reference sequence). The V end lost 0 bases, the J end lost 2 bases, and 11 bases lay between the germline ends. There are 15 residues in the CDR3. The CDR3 region is CSAREFQGGNQPQHF. CDR3 nucleotides: TGCAGTGCTAGAGAATTTCAGGGTGGCAATCAGCCCCAGCATTTT.

The table lists this clonotype with many counts. This chain's CDR3 is CASSPGQGSFREQYF. The CDR3 DNA follows: TGTGCCAGCAGTCCGGGACAGGGGTCATTTCGGGAGCAGTACTTC. The chain has TRBV12-3 or TRBV12-4 and TRBJ2-7, with TRBD1 matching over 10 bases. Losses at the gene ends were 5 bases for V and 7 bases for J; bases not matched to a gene: 11. The CDR3 totals 15 residues.